A single T cell receptor (beta chain) is shown here with its context. Antigen specificity is unknown. Sequenced by immunoSEQ multiplex PCR; TCRdb stores in-frame clones only, minus some. The sample includes almost 35,000 clones, about 89% seen only once; the top ten take approximately 0.059%. This sample was included in a study of regulatory dendritic cells for organ transplantation. Germline loops: CDR1 MNHEY, CDR2 SMNVEV (reference sequence). V lost 9 bases, J lost 3 bases, and 21 bases lay in between. CDR3 size: 15 residues. Study-level points and caveats: Naive CD4+ and CD8+ repertoires were highly diverse; memory CD8+ was most oligoclonal.

This chain joins TRBV27 and TRBJ2-7; D possibly corresponds to TRBD1 (6 bases). The source of this sequence is a human donor in good health. Sequencing was performed on naive CD4+ T cells from blood. Subset specified: CD45RA+ naive T cells. The CDR3 sequence is CASNLPWQGNYEQYF. The DNA for the CDR3 is TGTGCCAGTAATCTTCCGTGGCAGGGGAACTACGAGCAGTACTTC.